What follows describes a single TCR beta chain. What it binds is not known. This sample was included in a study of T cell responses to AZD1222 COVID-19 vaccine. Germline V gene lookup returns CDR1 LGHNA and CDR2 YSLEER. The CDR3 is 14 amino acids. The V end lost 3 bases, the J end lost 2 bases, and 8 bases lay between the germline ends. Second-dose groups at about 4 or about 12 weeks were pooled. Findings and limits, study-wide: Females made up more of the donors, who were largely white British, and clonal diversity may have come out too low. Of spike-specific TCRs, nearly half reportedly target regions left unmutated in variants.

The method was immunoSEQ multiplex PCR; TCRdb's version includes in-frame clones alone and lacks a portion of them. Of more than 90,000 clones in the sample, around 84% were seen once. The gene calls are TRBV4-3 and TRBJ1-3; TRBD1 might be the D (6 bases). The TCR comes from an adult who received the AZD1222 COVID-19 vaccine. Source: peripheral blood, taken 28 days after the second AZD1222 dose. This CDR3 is CASSHRGTGNTIYF. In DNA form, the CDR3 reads TGCGCCAGCAGCCACAGGGGCACTGGAAACACCATATATTTT.